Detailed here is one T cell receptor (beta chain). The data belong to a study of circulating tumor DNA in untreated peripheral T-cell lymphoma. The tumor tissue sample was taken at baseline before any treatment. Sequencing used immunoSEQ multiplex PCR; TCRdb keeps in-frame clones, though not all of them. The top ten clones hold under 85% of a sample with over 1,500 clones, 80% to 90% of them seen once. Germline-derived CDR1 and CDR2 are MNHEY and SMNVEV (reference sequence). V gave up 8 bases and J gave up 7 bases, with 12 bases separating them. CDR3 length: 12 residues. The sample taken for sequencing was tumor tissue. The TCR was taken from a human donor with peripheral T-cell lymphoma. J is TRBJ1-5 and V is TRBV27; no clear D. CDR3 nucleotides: TGTGCCAGCGGCCCACCCCACCAGCCCCAGCATTTT. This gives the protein CASGPPHQPQHF.